The entry below describes one T cell receptor beta chain. The assay was carried out at the deep level. Original methodology: ImmunoSEQ only sent back junction sequences with no quality scores, so filtering was done differently. This table comes from immunoSEQ multiplex PCR, and its TCRdb copy is limited to in-frame clones, with some not included. V, J and clone size reflect that table, while D and trimming were determined from the DNA. The profile shows roughly 680,000 clones, around 70% of them singletons. CD45RA-negative memory and CD45RA+ naive subsets were split from the CD4+ cells. These data come from a study of shared clonotypes between healthy human individuals. Unmatched junction bases numbered 11, after V lost 4 bases and J lost 1 base. This CDR3 has 17 residues. Germline lookup yields CDR1 LGHNA and CDR2 YSLEER.

The sample was memory CD4+ T cells sorted from blood. Stated subset: CD45RA-negative fraction. The receptor comes from a woman aged 25 to 39 in good health. The rearrangement joins TRBV4-3 to TRBJ2-7; the match to TRBD2 covers 9 bases. The CDR3 loop is CASSPRLAADTSYEQYF. CDR3 nucleotide sequence: TGCGCCAGCAGCCCGAGACTAGCGGCTGACACTTCCTACGAGCAGTACTTC.